Listed here are 16 T cell receptor beta chains from one sample, sequenced in a study of response to subunit inactivated influenza vaccine. TCRdb re-derived calls from the RT-PCR reads in MiXCR, one entry per CDR3 protein. The table shows 300,000 to 350,000 distinct CDR3 sequences, with 21% occurring only once. This specimen consisted of PBMCs from blood, obtained approximately 20 months after vaccination. These receptors were taken from a man between 50 and 70 years old who received an inactivated influenza vaccine.

This clonotype showed up just a few times. This chain joins TRBV7-2 and TRBJ2-4, with 11 nucleotides matching TRBD2. The V and J ends lost 0 bases and 6 bases, in that order; junction bases with no gene match: 4. There are 16 residues in the CDR3. Germline V gives CDR1 SGHTA, CDR2 FQGNSA. CDR3 sequence: CASSLASGGAINIQYF. The CDR3 nucleotides are TGTGCCAGCAGCTTAGCTAGCGGGGGGGCTATAAACATTCAGTACTTC.

The chain uses TRBV11-2 and TRBJ2-7; 7 bases map to TRBD1. Germline loops: CDR1 SGHAT, CDR2 FQNNGV. The CDR3 spans 14 residues. The V and J ends lost 3 bases and 0 bases, in that order; junction bases with no gene match: 2. CDR3 protein: CASSLRTGSYEQYF. CDR3 nucleotide sequence: TGTGCCAGCAGCTTGAGGACAGGCTCCTACGAGCAGTACTTC.

This clonotype was detected only a few times. This chain connects TRBV28 to TRBJ2-3, with 7 nucleotides matching TRBD2. With 4 bases clipped from V and 5 bases from J, the junction kept 6 bases outside the gene matches. The CDR3 is made up of 14 amino acids. Germline V gives CDR1 MDHEN, CDR2 SYDVKM. CDR3 region: CASSSTGGGDTQYF. CDR3 in DNA: TGTGCCAGCAGTTCCACGGGGGGAGGAGATACGCAGTATTTT. The variable domain in full, completed from reference TRBV28 and TRBJ2-3, reads DVKVTQSSRYLVKRTGEKVFLECVQDMDHENMFWYRQDPGLGLRLIYFSYDVKMKEKGDIPEGYSVSREKKERFSLILESASTNQTSMYLCASSSTGGGDTQYFGPGTRLTVL.

This clonotype was seen a handful of times. V gene TRBV18 combines with J gene TRBJ1-1; 10 bases fit TRBD1. This CDR3 comprises 16 residues. Germline V gives CDR1 KGHSH, CDR2 LQKENI. V lost 3 bases and J lost 0; bases outside the gene matches: 4. The CDR3 nucleotides read TGTGCCAGCTCACCCCCCGGGACAGGGGTGAACACTGAAGCTTTCTTT. Encoded protein: CASSPPGTGVNTEAFF. The full variable domain, in which reference TRBV18 and TRBJ1-1 provide the parts outside the CDR3, is NAGVMQNPRHLVRRRGQEARLRCSPMKGHSHVYWYRQLPEEGLKFMVYLQKENIIDESGMPKERFSAEFPKEGPSILRIQQVVRGDSAAYFCASSPPGTGVNTEAFFGQGTRLTVV.

This clonotype turned up a few times. The rearrangement uses TRBV20-1 and TRBJ2-7; D possibly corresponds to TRBD2 (7 bases). The ends were cut back, 4 bases at V and 2 bases at J, with 15 bases in the middle. This CDR3 spans 14 amino acids. CDR1 DFQATT and CDR2 SNEGSKA come from the germline V gene (reference sequence). The CDR3 spells CSANGGGDTYEQYF. The DNA of the CDR3 is TGCAGTGCTAATGGCGGGGGCGACACCTACGAGCAGTACTTC.

V gene TRBV28 combines with J gene TRBJ2-7; D not resolved. From germline, CDR1 is MDHEN and CDR2 SYDVKM. Trimming shortened V by 7 bases and J by 6 bases, and 10 bases separated the two germline ends. The CDR3 runs to 11 residues. This CDR3 reads CASKFKAEQYF. The CDR3 DNA reads TGTGCCAGCAAGTTCAAGGCCGAGCAGTACTTC.

V gene TRBV10-2 combines with J gene TRBJ2-7; 9 nucleotides match TRBD1. The germline V gene has CDR1 WSHSY and CDR2 SAAADI. The CDR3 totals 14 residues. J lost 1 base, V lost 2 bases, and 0 bases had no gene match. The CDR3, as DNA: TGCGCCAGCAGTGAGGACAGGGGGTCCTACGAGCAGTACTTC. This codes for CASSEDRGSYEQYF.

This clonotype was counted a few times. V and J are TRBV6-1 and TRBJ1-1; no clear D. Trimming pared 7 bases from V and 1 base from J, leaving 10 bases between. CDR3 size: 13 residues. Germline V CDR1 and CDR2: MNHNS, SASEGT. CDR3 in DNA: TGTGCCAGCAACAACATACAGAACACTGAAGCTTTCTTT. Translating gives CASNNIQNTEAFF.

This clonotype was seen only a few times. This chain joins TRBV27 and TRBJ2-3, with 9 nucleotides matching TRBD2. Trimming took 6 bases from V and 0 from J; bases not matched to a gene: 16. CDR1 and CDR2 from the germline V gene are MNHEY and SMNVEV (reference sequence). The CDR3 is 19 amino acids. The CDR3 nucleotides read TGTGCCAGCAGCCACGTCTGGTTTAGCGGGGGAGCTAGCACAGATACGCAGTATTTT. This codes for CASSHVWFSGGASTDTQYF.

V usage is TRBV6-2 or TRBV6-3 and J usage is TRBJ1-5, with TRBD1 identical over 9 bases. The CDR3 runs to 16 residues. The germline V gene has CDR1 MNHEY and CDR2 SVGEGT. J was trimmed by 4 bases and V by 0 bases; bases with no gene match: 4. Here the CDR3 DNA reads TGTGCCAGCAGTTACTCGACAGGGGGTGGGAATCAGCCCCAGCATTTT. Protein: CASSYSTGGGNQPQHF.

This clonotype was picked up a small number of times. The CDR3 sequence: CASSLGTVRDTSSGNTIYF. The CDR3 DNA reads as TGTGCCAGCAGCCTAGGGACAGTCCGGGACACAAGCTCTGGAAACACCATATATTTT. The V gene is TRBV11-1, the J gene TRBJ1-3; 7 bases align to TRBD1. The trim removed 5 bases at V and 0 bases at J, leaving 16 bases unmatched. The CDR3 consists of 19 residues. Germline-derived CDR1 and CDR2 are SGHAT and FQDESV (reference sequence).

Ten or more counts support this clonotype. The J gene is TRBJ2-7, the V gene TRBV20-1; TRBD1 might be the D (5 bases). Per the germline V gene, CDR1 is DFQATT and CDR2 is SNEGSKA (reference sequence). The length of the CDR3 is 17 residues. V shed 2 bases and J shed 5 bases, with 25 bases lying between them. CDR3 loop: CSARPHAGQGGFHEQYF. The CDR3 DNA follows: TGCAGTGCTAGACCTCACGCCGGCCAGGGTGGTTTCCACGAGCAGTACTTC.

This clonotype was counted only a few times. The CDR3 spells CASSSLARGYNEQFF. Here the CDR3 DNA reads TGTGCCAGCAGTTCTCTAGCTCGGGGCTACAATGAGCAGTTCTTC. The V and J genes are TRBV12-3 or TRBV12-4 and TRBJ2-1; D might be TRBD2 (5 bases). V was clipped by 4 bases and J by 3 bases, with 13 bases between them. The CDR3 runs to 15 residues.

In its sample, this clonotype was seen a few times. V usage is TRBV5-4 and J usage is TRBJ1-1; D gene ambiguous. CDR3 size: 14 residues. CDR1 and CDR2 from the germline V gene are SGHNT and YYREEE (reference sequence). V shed 3 bases and J shed 3 bases, with 12 bases lying between them. The CDR3 nucleotides read TGTGCCAGCAGCTCTCCCTTCTGGGACACTGAAGCTTTCTTT. It codes for CASSSPFWDTEAFF.

The chain joins TRBV12-3 or TRBV12-4 to TRBJ2-1, with 11 nucleotides matching TRBD1. J gave up 8 bases and V 6 bases, and 9 bases lay outside the gene matches. CDR3 length: 15 residues. The CDR3 loop reads CASRTDRTGGHEQFF. The DNA for the CDR3 is TGTGCCAGCAGAACCGACCGGACAGGGGGCCATGAGCAGTTCTTC.

This clonotype was detected many times. This sequence joins TRBV5-1 and TRBJ1-3; D remains ambiguous. Germline V gene lookup returns CDR1 SGHRS and CDR2 YFSETQ. The germline V and J ends were trimmed by 0 bases and 0 bases, with 10 bases remaining between them. The CDR3 is 16 amino acids. The CDR3 bases are TGCGCCAGCAGCTTGGGTTCGGCGACCTCTGGAAACACCATATATTTT. Amino acids: CASSLGSATSGNTIYF.